This TCR beta chain came from a study of blood T cell repertoires in COVID-19 (dated by TCRdb to 2020 to 2022). Study-level background: Collaborator samples came from the United States, Italy and Spain and covered acute and convalescent phases of COVID-19. A de-identified subject ID, COVID-19 status, age in years and sex were almost always included in the sample metadata. The material from the prospective study consisted of cDNA or gDNA derived from T cells, B-cell-depleted T cells, or PBMCs. The dataset comprised deeply sampled blood TCRbeta repertoires from subjects exposed to, actively infected with, or recovered from COVID-19. The repertoires were released in a freely available public database intended as a resource for research on the immune response to SARS-CoV-2. Samples were obtained from the ongoing ImmuneRACE study (first 160 participants) and from 1,000 to 1,500 subjects provided by 6 global collaborators. Where available, HLA class I and class II types were taken from metadata supplied by the sample provider and were not determined by assay-based typing.

Collaborating institutions collected whole blood in K2EDTA tubes following their own protocols. Collaborator samples were shipped for TCRbeta analysis as frozen whole blood, isolated PBMCs, or DNA extracted from either sample type. What the research found in general, with its limitations: The amount of clinical and demographic metadata varied by source and participant and was provided uncurated.

This clone came up once. Its antigen is still unknown. The input lacks base qualities; no much larger clone sits a single base away. TCRbeta CDR3 regions were amplified from genomic DNA using the immunoSEQ Assay, a bias-controlled multiplex PCR. The authors' analysis ran thus. Nucleated cell counts per sample were estimated from amplification of reference gene primers within the assay. To quantify the absolute abundance of each unique TCRbeta CDR3 rearrangement, sequence reads were collapsed and filtered. Productive Simpson clonality was computed per sample as the square root of Simpson's diversity index over productive rearrangements. What TCRdb holds here is the immuneACCESS table cut down to in-frame rearrangements. Part of the clones is not present; checked against another copy, under half of the missing clones reflect an unresolved V gene, and the others are unexplained. V, J and clone size reflect that table, while D and trimming were determined from the DNA. Across this sample there are around 130,000 clones, with roughly four fifths seen only once. 9% to 15% of the sample comes from the top ten.

V loses 5 bases at its end and J loses 4 bases; junction bases beyond the gene matches: 8. Reading the germline V gene gives CDR1 SGHVS and CDR2 FQNEAQ. Inclusive of the bounding cysteine and phenylalanine, the CDR3 is 15 residues long. The sequence is cut down to CDR3 DNA, 45 bases in frame from base 1. Here the chain combines TRBV7-8 and TRBJ2-4, and 7 junction bases match TRBD1. The material sequenced was peripheral blood. This clonotype was obtained from a woman aged 60-75 years with acute or convalescent COVID-19. The nucleotides read TGTGCCAGCAGCAATAGGAGACAGGGTAAAAACATTCAGTACTTC. Its protein is CASSNRRQGKNIQYF.